These 19 T cell receptor beta chains originate from one sample sequenced in a study of T cells in Graves' hyperthyroidism and ophthalmopathy. Researchers amplified the TCR beta CDR3 regions from RNA transcripts. TCR CDR3 underwent first-round RT-PCR with the HTBI primer set. Via MiXCR, TCRdb re-called the multiplex PCR reads, giving one row per CDR3 protein. The sample lists 500,000 to 700,000 distinct CDR3 sequences; 15% to 20% were seen once. Sequencing used blood. These receptors were obtained from a woman aged 18-29 years with Graves' hyperthyroidism.

This clonotype occurred a few times. The chain links TRBV5-1 to TRBJ2-7; 8 nucleotides agree with TRBD2. The CDR3 runs 13 residues. V was clipped by 4 bases and J by 7 bases; unmatched bases: 7. Germline assignment: CDR1 SGHRS and CDR2 YFSETQ. Written as DNA, the CDR3 is TGCGCCAGCAGCCCTCCGGGACTAGAGGAGCAGTACTTC. Protein: CASSPPGLEEQYF.

This clonotype has just a few counts. This chain joins TRBV2 and TRBJ1-2, with D maybe TRBD1 (5 bases). Germline V gene lookup returns CDR1 SNHLY and CDR2 FYNNEI. The CDR3 contains 12 residues. The V end was cut by 4 bases, the J end by 3 bases, with 6 bases between. CDR3 in DNA: TGTGCCAGCAGTGGGGACGACTATGGCTACACCTTC. This translates into CASSGDDYGYTF.

This chain joins TRBV5-4 and TRBJ1-4; TRBD1 matches at 10 bases. Germline CDR1 reads SGHNT; CDR2 reads YYREEE (reference sequence). The V segment lost 0 bases and the J segment 6 bases; nucleotides outside the gene matches: 5. This CDR3 comprises 16 residues. The CDR3 bases are TGTGCCAGCAGCTTGGCGCCCGGACAGGGGGATGAAAAACTGTTTTTT. It yields the protein CASSLAPGQGDEKLFF. The whole variable domain, filled in from reference TRBV5-4 and TRBJ1-4, reads ETGVTQSPTHLIKTRGQQVTLRCSSQSGHNTVSWYQQALGQGPQFIFQYYREEENGRGNFPPRFSGLQFPNYSSELNVNALELDDSALYLCASSLAPGQGDEKLFFGSGTQLSVL.

Concerning this clonotype itself: The final CDR3 position lacks the conserved phenylalanine or tryptophan, pointing to a likely read error. This sequence joins TRBV15 and TRBJ2-7, with D perhaps assigned TRBD1 or TRBD2 (5 bases each). Germline V gives CDR1 LNHNV, CDR2 YYDKDF (reference sequence). This CDR3 is built from 15 residues. The V end lost 0 bases, the J end lost 6 bases, and 15 bases lay between the germline ends. The CDR3 DNA reads as TGTGCCACCAGCAGAGATGAAGACCTGAGGGGCGAGCAGTACCTC. Translation gives CATSRDEDLRGEQYL.

A few counts support this clonotype. V is TRBV5-1 and J is TRBJ1-1, with D hard to call. This CDR3 region has 15 residues. Between the trimmed V and J ends, which lost 4 bases and 2 bases, there was a span of 15 bases. Looked up from germline, CDR1 is SGHRS and CDR2 is YFSETQ. CDR3 residues: CASSPEGWVNTEAFF. The DNA for the CDR3 is TGCGCCAGCAGCCCCGAGGGCTGGGTTAACACTGAAGCTTTCTTT.

This clonotype was seen a few times. CDR3: CASSAEGGSNEKLFF. Written as DNA, the CDR3 is TGTGCCAGCAGCGCCGAAGGGGGATCTAATGAAAAACTGTTTTTT. The J gene is TRBJ1-4, the V gene TRBV9; maybe TRBD1 (6 bases). Deletions cut 3 bases from V and 3 bases from J, with 12 bases between. CDR1 and CDR2 from the germline V gene are SGDLS and YYNGEE. The CDR3 contains 15 residues. Together with reference TRBV9 and TRBJ1-4, the CDR3 gives the full variable domain: DSGVTQTPKHLITATGQRVTLRCSPRSGDLSVYWYQQSLDQGLQFLIQYYNGEERAKGNILERFSAQQFPDLHSELNLSSLELGDSALYFCASSAEGGSNEKLFFGSGTQLSVL.

At least ten counts were recorded for this clonotype. The V call is TRBV7-9, the J call TRBJ1-4, with 9 bases matching TRBD1. Germline CDR1 and CDR2: SEHNR and FQNEAQ (reference sequence). The CDR3 length is 15 residues. Trimming took 1 base from V and 6 from J; bases not matched to a gene: 3. CDR3 sequence reads: CASSLGRTGDEKLFF. Here the CDR3 DNA reads TGTGCCAGCAGCTTAGGACGGACAGGGGATGAAAAACTGTTTTTT.

On this clonotype: A much larger clone sits a single nucleotide away, making a read error possible. This sequence joins TRBV28 and TRBJ2-7, with TRBD1 as a possible D gene (5 bases). This CDR3 region has 13 residues. Germline-derived CDR1 and CDR2 are MDHEN and SYDVKM. V was clipped by 10 bases and J by 2 bases, with 15 bases between them. CDR3: CANQGLRTYEQYF. The CDR3 DNA is TGTGCCAACCAGGGTCTGAGAACCTACGAGCAGTACTTC.

This clonotype was seen a few times. The J gene is TRBJ1-5, the V gene TRBV10-2, with TRBD1 as a possible D gene (5 bases). Trimming removed 10 bases from V and 0 bases from J, with 13 bases in between. This CDR3 region has 14 residues. Germline CDR1 and CDR2: WSHSY and SAAADI. Here the CDR3 DNA reads TGCGCCACCGGCGGGGCTGTTAGCAATCAGCCCCAGCATTTT. It is translated as CATGGAVSNQPQHF.

This clonotype was found many times. A junction boundary mismatches the germline segment, possibly from a read error. The chain is built from TRBV12-3 or TRBV12-4 and TRBJ1-5; 12 bases are a match to TRBD1. The CDR3 has 15 residues. The CDR3 DNA follows: TGTGCCAGCAGATCCGGGACAGGGGGCAACCAGCCCCAGCATTTT. Encoded protein: CASRSGTGGNQPQHF.

The sample holds a few counts of this clonotype. The chain combines TRBV12-5 with TRBJ2-4; the match to TRBD2 covers 8 bases. V lost 0 bases to trimming and J lost 9 bases; unmatched junction nucleotides: 13. Germline values: CDR1 LGHNT, CDR2 FRNRAP. The CDR3 extends over 17 amino acids. The DNA for the CDR3 is TGTGCTAGTGGTTTGGTAGTGGGGGCAGGGGCGGGAGGCATTCAGTACTTC. It specifies CASGLVVGAGAGGIQYF.

This clonotype was counted ten times or more. The chain is built from TRBV6-1 and TRBJ2-1, with 8 positions matching TRBD1. The ends lost 4 bases at V and 0 bases at J; junction bases unmatched: 2. The CDR3 runs to 15 residues. Germline CDR1 is MNHNS and CDR2 is SASEGT. The CDR3 spells CASSATGGSYNEQFF. The DNA of the CDR3 is TGTGCCAGCAGTGCTACAGGGGGCTCCTACAATGAGCAGTTCTTC.

This clonotype was recorded a few times. The chain couples TRBV30 to TRBJ2-3, with 8 bases identical to TRBD1. Per the germline V gene, CDR1 is GTSNPN and CDR2 is SVGIG (reference sequence). The CDR3 runs 17 residues. V shed 0 bases, J shed 5 bases, and the junction held 13 bases outside the gene matches. CDR3 protein: CAWSVFSVTGALDTQYF. The CDR3 DNA follows: TGTGCCTGGAGTGTATTTTCCGTGACAGGGGCGTTAGATACGCAGTATTTT.

This clonotype showed up just a few times. The chain joins TRBV6-1 to TRBJ1-1; 7 bases align to TRBD1. CDR1 and CDR2 (germline): MNHNS, SASEGT. CDR3 size: 19 residues. Trimming at V came to 6 bases and at J to 11 bases, leaving 30 bases not matched to a gene. This CDR3 is CASRRGSGGFVGASRGAFF. Written as DNA, the CDR3 is TGTGCCAGCAGAAGGGGGTCAGGGGGTTTTGTGGGGGCCTCCCGAGGGGCTTTCTTT.

This clonotype was seen more than once but under ten times. V usage is TRBV28 and J usage is TRBJ2-2, with D possibly TRBD1 on 7 matching bases. CDR1 is MDHEN, CDR2 SYDVKM, per germline. V was cut by 6 bases and J by 4 bases, with 15 bases left in between. CDR3 length equals 15 residues. CDR3 in DNA: TGTGCCAGCAGACCAGGGGGGCCGGGCACCGGGGAGCTGTTTTTT. Protein: CASRPGGPGTGELFF.

This clonotype was seen only a few times. The chain uses TRBV3-1 and TRBJ1-2, with D possibly matching TRBD1 (5 bases). V lost 4 bases to trimming and J lost 4 bases, with 13 bases between them. This CDR3 spans 14 amino acids. Germline CDR1 and CDR2: LGHDT and YNNKEL (reference sequence). The CDR3 sequence: CASSPQAAFYGYTF. As DNA, the CDR3 is TGTGCCAGCAGCCCACAGGCAGCCTTCTATGGCTACACCTTC.

The V gene is TRBV7-9, the J gene TRBJ1-6; tentative D call: TRBD1 (6 bases). The CDR3 spans 14 residues. Trimming shortened V by 1 base and J by 8 bases, and 9 bases separated the two germline ends. The germline V gene encodes CDR1 SEHNR and CDR2 FQNEAQ (reference sequence). The CDR3 nucleotides read TGTGCCAGCAGCTTAGAGGGGGGGCATTCACCCCTCCACTTT. Its protein product is CASSLEGGHSPLHF.

V usage is TRBV6-1 and J usage is TRBJ2-2; 7 bases are shared with TRBD1. The CDR3 runs 16 residues. Germline V gene sequence: CDR1 MNHNS, CDR2 SASEGT. Trimming cost V 4 bases and J 0 bases; bases outside gene matches: 5. CDR3 DNA sequence: TGTGCCAGCAGTGCGGACAGGTGGCCGAACACCGGGGAGCTGTTTTTT. Its protein product is CASSADRWPNTGELFF.

J is TRBJ1-1 and V is TRBV7-9; weak D call: TRBD1 (6 bases). There are 14 residues in the CDR3. From germline, CDR1 is SEHNR and CDR2 FQNEAQ (reference sequence). With 5 bases removed from V and 5 bases from J, the gap between germline ends came to 15 bases. CDR3 amino acids: CASSPTTGRTEAFF. The CDR3 region has the DNA TGTGCCAGCAGCCCCACGACAGGAAGGACTGAAGCTTTCTTT.